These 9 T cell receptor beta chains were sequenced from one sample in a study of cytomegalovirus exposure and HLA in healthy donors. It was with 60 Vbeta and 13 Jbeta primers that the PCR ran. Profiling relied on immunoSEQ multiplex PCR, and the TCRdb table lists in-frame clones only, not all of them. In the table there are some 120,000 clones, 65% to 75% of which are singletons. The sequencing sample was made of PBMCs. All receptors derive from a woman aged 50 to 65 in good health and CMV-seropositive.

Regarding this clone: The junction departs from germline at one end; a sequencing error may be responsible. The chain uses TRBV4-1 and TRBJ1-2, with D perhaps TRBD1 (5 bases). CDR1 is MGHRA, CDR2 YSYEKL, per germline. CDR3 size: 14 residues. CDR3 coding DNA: TGTGCCAGCAGCCGAGGGGAGGGAGTTAATGGCTACACCTTC. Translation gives CASSRGEGVNGYTF.

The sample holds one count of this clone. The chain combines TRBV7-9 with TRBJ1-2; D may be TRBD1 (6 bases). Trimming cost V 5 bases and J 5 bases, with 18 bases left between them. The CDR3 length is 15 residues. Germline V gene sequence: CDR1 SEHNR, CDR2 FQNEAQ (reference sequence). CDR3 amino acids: CASSVHRVEGYGYTF. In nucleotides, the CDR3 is TGTGCCAGCAGCGTTCACAGGGTAGAGGGGTATGGCTACACCTTC.

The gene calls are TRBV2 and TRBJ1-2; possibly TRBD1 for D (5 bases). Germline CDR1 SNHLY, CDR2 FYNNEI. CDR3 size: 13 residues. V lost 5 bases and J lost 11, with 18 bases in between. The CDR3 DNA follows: TGTGCCAGCAGTCCGCCGAAGGCAGGGAGGTACACCTTC. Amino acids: CASSPPKAGRYTF.

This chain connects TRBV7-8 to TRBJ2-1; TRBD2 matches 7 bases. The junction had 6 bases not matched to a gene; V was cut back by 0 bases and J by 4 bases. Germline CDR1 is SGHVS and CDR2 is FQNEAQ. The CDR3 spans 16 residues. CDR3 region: CASSLAGGTLYNEQFF. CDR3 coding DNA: TGTGCCAGCAGCTTAGCGGGGGGGACCCTATACAATGAGCAGTTCTTC.

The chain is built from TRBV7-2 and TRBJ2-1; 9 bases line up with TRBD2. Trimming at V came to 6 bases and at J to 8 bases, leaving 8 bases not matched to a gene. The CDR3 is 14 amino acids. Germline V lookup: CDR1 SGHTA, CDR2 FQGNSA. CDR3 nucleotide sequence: TGTGCCAGCAGATATACTGGGACTAGCCATGAGCAGTTCTTC. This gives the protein CASRYTGTSHEQFF.

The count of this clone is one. CDR3 protein: CASSLVNPRAQETQYF. The CDR3 DNA sequence: TGTGCCAGCAGCTTAGTAAACCCCAGGGCCCAAGAGACCCAGTACTTC. The rearrangement uses TRBV7-2 and TRBJ2-5, with D possibly being TRBD1 (5 bases). Trimming pared 1 base from V and 1 base from J, leaving 13 bases between. The germline V gene encodes CDR1 SGHTA and CDR2 FQGNSA. This CDR3 spans 16 amino acids.

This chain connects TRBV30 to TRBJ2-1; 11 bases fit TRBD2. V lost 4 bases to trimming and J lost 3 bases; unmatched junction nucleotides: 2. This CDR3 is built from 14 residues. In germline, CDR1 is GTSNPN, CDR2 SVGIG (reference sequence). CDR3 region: CAWTTSGGYNEQFF. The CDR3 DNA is TGTGCCTGGACCACTAGCGGGGGCTACAATGAGCAGTTCTTC.

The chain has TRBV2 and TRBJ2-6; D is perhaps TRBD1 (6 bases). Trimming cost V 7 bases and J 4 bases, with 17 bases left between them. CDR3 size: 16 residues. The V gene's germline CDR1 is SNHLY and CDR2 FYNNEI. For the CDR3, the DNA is TGTGCCAGCACCTACGAGACAGGCGGCGGGGCCAACGTCCTGACTTTC. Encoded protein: CASTYETGGGANVLTF.

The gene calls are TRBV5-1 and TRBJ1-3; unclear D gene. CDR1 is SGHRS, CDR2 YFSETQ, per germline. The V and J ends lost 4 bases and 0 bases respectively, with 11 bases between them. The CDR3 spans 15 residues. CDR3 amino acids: CASSPDPGSGNTIYF. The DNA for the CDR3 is TGCGCCAGCAGCCCCGACCCGGGCTCTGGAAACACCATATATTTT.